One and the same sample provided the 15 T cell receptor beta chains below, sequenced in a study of T cells in Graves' hyperthyroidism and ophthalmopathy. The TCR beta CDR3 regions underwent amplification using RNA transcripts as the source. The HTBI primer set served for first-round RT-PCR of the TCR CDR3. TCRdb analysed the multiplex PCR reads with MiXCR anew, one entry per CDR3 protein. Of some 510,000 distinct CDR3 sequences in the sample, 35% to 55% were seen once. Sequencing was done on a sample of peripheral blood or thyroid tissue (not recorded which). The origin of the receptors is a woman aged 18 to 35 with Graves' hyperthyroidism.

The chain employs TRBV2 and TRBJ1-1; 9 nucleotides agree with TRBD1. The CDR3 extends over 14 amino acids. V was clipped by 7 bases and J by 6 bases; unmatched bases: 9. The V gene's germline CDR1 is SNHLY and CDR2 FYNNEI. As DNA, the CDR3 is TGTGCCAGCACCTTCACAGGGGGCGGTGCTGAAGCTTTCTTT. The encoded protein is CASTFTGGGAEAFF. Using reference TRBV2 and TRBJ1-1 for the parts outside the CDR3, the full variable domain is EPEVTQTPSHQVTQMGQEVILRCVPISNHLYFYWYRQILGQKVEFLVSFYNNEISEKSEIFDDQFSVERPDGSNFTLKIRSTKLEDSAMYFCASTFTGGGAEAFFGQGTRLTVV.

The chain uses TRBV6-5 and TRBJ1-1; TRBD1 might be the D (5 bases). The CDR3 has 13 amino acids. Germline V gene sequence: CDR1 MNHEY, CDR2 SVGAGI. Trimming pared 9 bases from V and 0 bases from J, leaving 11 bases between. CDR3 nucleotides: TGTGCCAGTTGGGGCGACATGAACACTGAAGCTTTCTTT. It codes for CASWGDMNTEAFF.

This clonotype was recorded many times. V usage is TRBV19 and J usage is TRBJ1-2, with TRBD1 as a possible D gene (5 bases). The V end was cut by 4 bases, the J end by 3 bases, with 9 bases between. Germline V CDR1 and CDR2: LNHDA, SQIVND (reference sequence). The CDR3 sequence is 13 residues long. CDR3 protein: CASSRDADYGYTF. For the CDR3, the DNA is TGTGCCAGTAGTAGGGACGCGGACTATGGCTACACCTTC.

This clonotype was counted a few times. The V call is TRBV7-9, the J call TRBJ2-7; TRBD2 matches 7 bases. CDR3 length: 15 residues. V was pared by 3 bases and J by 3 bases, with 8 bases of the junction left unmatched. Per germline, CDR1 SEHNR and CDR2 FQNEAQ (reference sequence). The CDR3 DNA reads TGTGCCAGCAGCTTGTTTATCAGGGACTACTACGAGCAGTACTTC. It specifies CASSLFIRDYYEQYF.

A remark on this clonotype: The germline gene is not matched at one end of the junction; a read error may be the cause. The V and J genes are TRBV7-9 and TRBJ2-7; D remains unclear. The CDR3 contains 14 residues. Per the germline V gene, CDR1 is SEHNR and CDR2 is FQNEAQ (reference sequence). This CDR3 reads CASSQNEVTYEQYF. CDR3 nucleotide sequence: TGCGCCAGCAGCCAAAATGAGGTCACCTACGAGCAGTACTTC.

As for this clonotype: At one end, the junction sequence differs from germline, possibly due to a read error. This chain uses TRBV11-2 with TRBJ2-7, with TRBD2 matching 8 bases. The CDR3 runs 15 residues. From germline, CDR1 is SGHAT and CDR2 FQNNGV. The chain's CDR3 is CAGSLVASGRNEQYF. As DNA, the CDR3 is TGTGCCGGCAGCTTAGTTGCCAGCGGGAGAAACGAGCAGTACTTC.

This chain joins TRBV2 and TRBJ2-7, with D possibly called TRBD1 or TRBD2 (5 bases each). Germline-derived CDR1 and CDR2 are SNHLY and FYNNEI. V was pared by 6 bases and J by 2 bases, with 17 bases between. The CDR3 has 15 amino acids. CDR3 nucleotides: TGTGCCAGCAGCCCACGGGACGAAAGGACCTACGAGCAGTACTTC. It yields the protein CASSPRDERTYEQYF.

The genes are TRBV7-3 and TRBJ2-7, with 8 nucleotides matching TRBD1. From germline, CDR1 is SGHTA and CDR2 FQGTGA. V was pared by 7 bases and J by 1 base, with 9 bases of the junction left unmatched. The CDR3 runs 15 residues. CDR3 nucleotide sequence: TGTGCCAGCAAGCGCACCGGGACAGGTTCCTACGAGCAGTACTTC. Amino acids: CASKRTGTGSYEQYF.

This chain links TRBV9 with TRBJ2-7; the D gene is possibly TRBD2 (5 bases). Trimming stripped 4 bases from V and 6 bases from J, with 14 bases between. The CDR3 consists of 13 residues. In germline, CDR1 is SGDLS, CDR2 YYNGEE. CDR3 DNA: TGTGCCAGCAGCATATCCGGGGTACCCGAGCAGTACTTC. Its protein is CASSISGVPEQYF. The full variable domain, in which reference TRBV9 and TRBJ2-7 provide the parts outside the CDR3, is DSGVTQTPKHLITATGQRVTLRCSPRSGDLSVYWYQQSLDQGLQFLIQYYNGEERAKGNILERFSAQQFPDLHSELNLSSLELGDSALYFCASSISGVPEQYFGPGTRLTVT.

This clonotype was observed many times. The chain couples TRBV24-1 to TRBJ2-5, with a tentative D call TRBD1 (6 bases). The CDR3 is 14 amino acids. CDR1 KGHDR and CDR2 SFDVKD come from the germline V gene. The V end was cut by 2 bases, the J end by 7 bases, with 13 bases between. In DNA form, the CDR3 reads TGTGCCACCAGTGATTCCCCAGGGGTTTCGACCCAGTACTTC. It yields the protein CATSDSPGVSTQYF.

The rearrangement uses TRBV11-1 and TRBJ1-2; D possibly corresponds to TRBD1 (5 bases). The CDR3 runs 14 residues. The V gene's germline CDR1 is SGHAT and CDR2 FQDESV (reference sequence). V lost 6 bases to trimming and J lost 5 bases, with 16 bases between them. The CDR3 sequence is CASSRRGREYGYTF. CDR3 nucleotide sequence: TGTGCCAGCAGTCGAAGAGGCAGGGAGTATGGCTACACCTTC.

As to this clonotype: The junction and the germline gene differ at one end; a read error may be behind it. The chain is built from TRBV7-2 and TRBJ1-5; D is possibly TRBD1 (5 bases). Germline V lookup: CDR1 SGHTA, CDR2 FQGNSA. This CDR3 has 13 amino acids. CDR3 sequence reads: CASSWDRNQPRHF. The CDR3 DNA follows: TGTGCCAGCAGCTGGGACCGCAATCAGCCCCGGCATTTT.

This clonotype was seen once. One junction end disagrees with the germline gene, perhaps due to a read error. The chain combines TRBV20-1 with TRBJ1-5; D may be TRBD1 (6 bases). The germline CDR1 and CDR2 sequences are DFQATT and SNEGSKA (reference sequence). CDR3 length equals 13 residues. CDR3 sequence: CSAMDSYNQPQRF. The CDR3 DNA reads TGCAGTGCTATGGACAGCTACAATCAGCCCCAGCGTTTT.

A few counts support this clonotype. The chain couples TRBV19 to TRBJ1-5, with D tentatively TRBD1 (6 bases). This CDR3 contains 13 residues. Germline loops: CDR1 LNHDA, CDR2 SQIVND (reference sequence). Trimming stripped 3 bases from V and 9 bases from J, with 12 bases between. CDR3 bases: TGTGCCAGTAGTATGAACAGGGTTGGGCCCCAGCATTTT. Protein sequence: CASSMNRVGPQHF.

Note on this clonotype: One junction end does not reproduce the germline sequence, and a read error may be involved. The V and J genes are TRBV7-3 and TRBJ2-7; D gene ambiguous. In germline, CDR1 is SGHTA, CDR2 FQGTGA. The CDR3 has 13 amino acids. The CDR3: CASSLKKGYEQYF. CDR3 nucleotide sequence: TGCGCCAGCAGCTTAAAGAAGGGCTACGAGCAGTACTTC.